This T cell receptor beta chain stems from a study of glioma-infiltrating T cells after dendritic cell vaccination. Per germline, CDR1 SNHLY and CDR2 FYNNEI. The CDR3 runs 14 residues. The ends were cut back, 10 bases at V and 6 bases at J, with 18 bases in the middle. Only patients with spare fresh-frozen tumor and over two years of follow-up were included. The primer mix had 60 V beta and 13 J beta primers. TCRdb's table, derived via immunoSEQ multiplex PCR, lists solely in-frame clones and lacks some. The profile shows more than 60,000 clones, 82% of them singletons. The TCR comes from a human donor with glioblastoma. The chain couples TRBV2 to TRBJ1-4, with a possible D match to TRBD1 (5 bases). The source material was blood, sampled before dendritic cell vaccination. The CDR3 nucleotides read TGTGCCACCAGGAGGCAGGGCAGATATGAAAAACTGTTTTTT. It codes for CATRRQGRYEKLFF.